Listed here are 30 T cell receptor beta chains from one sample, sequenced in a study of blood T cell repertoires in COVID-19. Assay used: immunoSEQ multiplex PCR; TCRdb lists only in-frame clones, some missing. The sample yields tens of thousands of clones, 81% seen once. Sequenced material: peripheral blood. The receptors originated from a man older than 75 with active or convalescent COVID-19.

The genes are TRBV19 and TRBJ1-2; 8 nucleotides line up with TRBD1. V shed 4 bases, J shed 4 bases, and the junction held 8 bases outside the gene matches. CDR3 size: 15 residues. Germline lookup yields CDR1 LNHDA and CDR2 SQIVND (reference sequence). The CDR3 region is CASSTPGGATYGYTF. As DNA, the CDR3 is TGTGCCAGTAGTACCCCAGGGGGCGCAACCTATGGCTACACCTTC.

The rearrangement uses TRBV5-1 and TRBJ2-1; TRBD1 aligns across 7 bases. The V gene's germline CDR1 is SGHRS and CDR2 YFSETQ. V trimming: 0 bases; J trimming: 1 base; junction bases outside the gene matches: 4. The CDR3 loop spans 16 amino acids. CDR3 residues: CASSLDADRSYNEQFF. The CDR3 DNA reads as TGCGCCAGCAGCTTGGATGCGGACAGGTCCTACAATGAGCAGTTCTTC.

V and J are TRBV9 and TRBJ2-7; D may be TRBD1 (6 bases). Germline V gene sequence: CDR1 SGDLS, CDR2 YYNGEE. V gave up 0 bases and J gave up 4 bases, with 11 bases separating them. The CDR3 runs to 14 residues. CDR3 DNA sequence: TGTGCCAGCAGCGTAGGAGGACAGTCGTACGAGCAGTACTTC. Encoded protein: CASSVGGQSYEQYF.

J is TRBJ2-7 and V is TRBV4-1; TRBD1 matches at 8 bases. This CDR3 comprises 15 residues. The V gene end was trimmed by 2 bases and the J gene end by 4 bases; junction bases not matched to a gene: 7. CDR1 and CDR2 from the germline V gene are MGHRA and YSYEKL. Here the CDR3 DNA reads TGCGCCAGCAGCCAAACGGGACAGGCTAGTTACGAGCAGTACTTC. It encodes CASSQTGQASYEQYF.

V usage is TRBV5-1 and J usage is TRBJ2-3; 11 positions match TRBD2. V lost 5 bases, J lost 3 bases, and 8 bases stayed unmatched. This CDR3 comprises 16 residues. Germline V gene sequence: CDR1 SGHRS, CDR2 YFSETQ. In nucleotides, the CDR3 is TGCGCCAGCAGACCCGGGGTAGCGGGGGGGACAGATACGCAGTATTTT. Its translation: CASRPGVAGGTDTQYF.

This chain connects TRBV7-2 to TRBJ2-7, with TRBD2 identical over 8 bases. V lost 5 bases and J lost 6; bases outside the gene matches: 9. CDR3 size: 14 residues. Germline CDR1 and CDR2: SGHTA and FQGNSA. In nucleotides, the CDR3 is TGTGCCAGCAGCCCCCGGGAGGGGCGCTCCGAGCAGTACTTC. This codes for CASSPREGRSEQYF.

This clone was observed a few times. CDR3 DNA: TGTGCAAGTCGCCGGACAGGATCCTCCTATAATTCACCCCTCCACTTT. It specifies CASRRTGSSYNSPLHF. The V and J genes are TRBV12-2 and TRBJ1-6; the table's D call TRBD1 went unverified against the DNA. TRBV12-2 is given as a pseudogene. This CDR3 region has 16 residues.

The CDR3 loop is CASSPRLTGASGNTIYF. The CDR3 DNA reads as TGTGCCAGCAGCCCCCGGTTGACAGGAGCCTCTGGAAACACCATATATTTT. This sequence joins TRBV7-2 and TRBJ1-3, with TRBD1 as a possible D gene (6 bases). Germline-derived CDR1 and CDR2 are SGHTA and FQGNSA. V was pared by 5 bases and J by 0 bases, with 17 bases between. This CDR3 is built from 17 residues.

The rearrangement uses TRBV24-1 and TRBJ2-1; TRBD1 aligns across 9 bases. Germline V lookup: CDR1 KGHDR, CDR2 SFDVKD. J gave up 5 bases and V 7 bases, and 5 bases lay outside the gene matches. The length of the CDR3 is 14 residues. The CDR3 region is CATRGQGGDNEQFF. The CDR3 nucleotides are TGTGCCACCAGGGGACAGGGAGGGGACAATGAGCAGTTCTTC.

Regarding this clone: Other DNA sequences in this sample translate to the same CDR3. The V and J genes are TRBV3-1 (or the pseudogene TRBV3-2) and TRBJ2-3; 12 bases fit TRBD2. CDR3 length equals 17 residues. The V gene's germline CDR1 is LGHDT and CDR2 YNNKEL (reference sequence). J lost 1 base, V lost 4 bases, and 6 bases had no gene match. The CDR3 loop reads CASSPRLAGDGTDTQYF. In DNA, the CDR3 is TGTGCCAGCAGCCCTAGACTAGCGGGGGACGGCACAGATACGCAGTATTTT.

The chain recombines TRBV7-9 with TRBJ2-7, with TRBD2 as a possible D gene (7 bases). The CDR3 has 18 amino acids. The ends were cut back, 0 bases at V and 0 bases at J, with 18 bases in the middle. Germline assignment: CDR1 SEHNR and CDR2 FQNEAQ (reference sequence). This CDR3 reads CASSLALPAGHHSYEQYF. The DNA for the CDR3 is TGTGCCAGCAGCTTAGCGCTCCCAGCGGGACACCACTCCTACGAGCAGTACTTC.

This chain uses TRBV5-1 with TRBJ2-7; 14 bases agree with TRBD2. Germline V CDR1 and CDR2: SGHRS, YFSETQ. J lost 6 bases, V lost 7 bases, and 0 bases had no gene match. The CDR3 length is 12 residues. CDR3 nucleotide sequence: TGCGCCAGCGGGACTAGCGGGGGCGAGCAGTACTTC. Its protein is CASGTSGGEQYF.

The rearrangement links TRBV9 to TRBJ2-7; 9 bases match TRBD2. J was trimmed by 4 bases and V by 0 bases; bases with no gene match: 5. The germline gives CDR1 SGDLS, CDR2 YYNGEE. The length of the CDR3 is 15 residues. Here the CDR3 DNA reads TGTGCCAGCAGCGTAGATGTAACTAGCGGGTACGAGCAGTACTTC. It is translated as CASSVDVTSGYEQYF.

As to this clone: Germline is not matched at one junction end, which may reflect a read error. This sequence joins TRBV7-7 and TRBJ1-3, with D hard to call. From germline, CDR1 is SSHAT and CDR2 FNYEAQ (reference sequence). The CDR3 is 13 residues long. The CDR3 DNA follows: TGTGCTAGCAGCTTAGAGCGGGGAAACACCATATATTTT. Translating it yields CASSLERGNTIYF.

This clone was seen more than once but under ten times. This chain connects TRBV27 to TRBJ1-4, with TRBD1 matching 10 bases. V lost 5 bases and J lost 7; bases outside the gene matches: 7. From germline, CDR1 is MNHEY and CDR2 SMNVEV (reference sequence). CDR3 length: 15 residues. The CDR3 DNA is TGTGCCAGCAGTCGATCCGACAGGGGGCTTGAAAAACTGTTTTTT. Its translation: CASSRSDRGLEKLFF.

The J gene is TRBJ2-7, the V gene TRBV25-1; TRBD1 matches at 7 bases. V lost 3 bases, J lost 0 bases, and 5 bases stayed unmatched. CDR3 length equals 15 residues. Germline-derived CDR1 and CDR2 are MGHDK and SYGVNS. CDR3 in DNA: TGTGCCAGCAGTGAGTGGGACAGTGGCTCCTACGAGCAGTACTTC. This codes for CASSEWDSGSYEQYF.

J is TRBJ1-4 and V is TRBV3-1 (or the pseudogene TRBV3-2), with 10 bases lining up with TRBD1. This CDR3 has 13 residues. The germline CDR1 and CDR2 sequences are LGHDT and YNNKEL (reference sequence). Unmatched junction bases numbered 4, after V lost 7 bases and J lost 8 bases. CDR3 residues: CASMDRGGEKLFF. The CDR3 DNA reads as TGTGCCAGCATGGACAGGGGGGGAGAAAAACTGTTTTTT.

V is TRBV4-3 and J is TRBJ1-2, with TRBD1 as a possible D gene (5 bases). Deletions cut 0 bases from V and 6 bases from J, with 17 bases between. The CDR3 is 16 residues long. Looked up from germline, CDR1 is LGHNA and CDR2 is YSLEER. CDR3 DNA sequence: TGCGCCAGCAGCCAAGATATGGCCATTCGGGGGGATGGCTACACCTTC. This encodes CASSQDMAIRGDGYTF.

This clone was counted a single time. The chain employs TRBV5-1 and TRBJ2-5; TRBD2 matches at 11 bases. This CDR3 is built from 13 residues. Germline V CDR1 and CDR2: SGHRS, YFSETQ. The junction had 2 bases not matched to a gene; V was cut back by 9 bases and J by 1 base. CDR3 nucleotides: TGCGCCACTAGCGGGGGGTTCCAAGAGACCCAGTACTTC. Its protein is CATSGGFQETQYF.

This clone has a single count. V is TRBV30 and J is TRBJ2-7; tentative D call: TRBD2 (5 bases). The V end lost 0 bases, the J end lost 9 bases, and 12 bases lay between the germline ends. Per the germline V gene, CDR1 is GTSNPN and CDR2 is SVGIG (reference sequence). The CDR3 extends over 12 amino acids. In DNA, the CDR3 is TGTGCCTGGAGTGTAGACGGGATAGCGCAGTACTTC. Protein product: CAWSVDGIAQYF.

The CDR3 DNA reads as TGCGCCAGCAGCTTGATACAGGGAGAGGGGGCTGGCTACACCTTC. Its translation is CASSLIQGEGAGYTF. This chain links TRBV5-1 with TRBJ1-2; 7 bases fit TRBD1. The CDR3 contains 15 residues. Germline-derived CDR1 and CDR2 are SGHRS and YFSETQ. V dropped 1 base and J dropped 7; count of bases not matched to a gene: 10.

The chain combines TRBV19 with TRBJ1-2, with 8 bases matching TRBD1. From germline, CDR1 is LNHDA and CDR2 SQIVND (reference sequence). This CDR3 is built from 14 residues. Germline trimming cut 6 bases from V and 0 bases from J; bases unmatched to any gene: 3. CDR3 DNA sequence: TGTGCCAGTAGGGAGACAGGGGCTAACTATGGCTACACCTTC. Translated, it gives CASRETGANYGYTF.

The CDR3 loop is CASSPQTPNTEAFF. For the CDR3, the DNA is TGTGCCAGCAGCCCACAGACACCGAACACTGAAGCTTTCTTT. The J gene is TRBJ1-1, the V gene TRBV5-4, with D unclear. V lost 4 bases and J lost 1, with 11 bases in between. Germline assignment: CDR1 SGHNT and CDR2 YYREEE (reference sequence). The length of the CDR3 is 14 residues.

In DNA, the CDR3 is TGTGCCAGCAGCCCACAGGACAGGGGACCCTACTCACCCCTCCACTTT. As protein: CASSPQDRGPYSPLHF. J is TRBJ1-6 and V is TRBV5-8, with 9 positions matching TRBD1. V lost 4 bases to trimming and J lost 10 bases; unmatched junction nucleotides: 12. From germline, CDR1 is SGHTS and CDR2 YDEGEE. The CDR3 covers 16 residues. The whole variable domain, remainder taken from reference TRBV5-8 and TRBJ1-6, is EAGVTQSPTHLIKTRGQQATLRCSPISGHTSVYWYQQALGLGLQFLLWYDEGEERNRGNFPPRFSGRQFPNYSSELNVNALELEDSALYLCASSPQDRGPYSPLHFGNGTRLTVT.

The CDR3 spells CASSGTGGREKLFF. CDR3 nucleotides: TGTGCCAGCAGTGGGACCGGGGGACGGGAAAAACTGTTTTTT. The rearrangement joins TRBV25-1 to TRBJ1-4; D may be TRBD1 (5 bases). V dropped 4 bases and J dropped 8 bases, with 14 bases sitting between them. This CDR3 has 14 amino acids. Germline lookup yields CDR1 MGHDK and CDR2 SYGVNS.

V and J are TRBV18 and TRBJ2-7, with 8 bases fitting TRBD2. Trimming took 2 bases from V and 6 from J; bases not matched to a gene: 3. The CDR3 extends over 13 amino acids. The germline CDR1 and CDR2 sequences are KGHSH and LQKENI. CDR3 amino acids: CASSPAGGPEQYF. The DNA of the CDR3 is TGTGCCAGCTCACCAGCGGGGGGTCCCGAGCAGTACTTC.

The chain is built from TRBV28 and TRBJ2-5; possibly TRBD1 for D (6 bases). V was shortened by 8 bases and J by 5 bases, with 15 bases between the two germline ends. CDR1 and CDR2 from the germline V gene are MDHEN and SYDVKM. The CDR3 runs 13 residues. The CDR3 reads CASVRRDIETQYF. For the CDR3, the DNA is TGTGCCAGCGTCCGCCGGGACATTGAGACCCAGTACTTC.

This chain connects TRBV30 to TRBJ1-2; D possibly corresponds to TRBD1 (6 bases). The CDR3 runs to 14 residues. Germline CDR1 GTSNPN, CDR2 SVGIG (reference sequence). The V end was cut by 0 bases, the J end by 4 bases, with 12 bases between. The chain's CDR3 is CAWSVFGTIYGYTF. The CDR3 DNA reads as TGTGCCTGGAGTGTTTTCGGGACAATCTATGGCTACACCTTC.

The V gene is TRBV9, the J gene TRBJ2-2, with D possibly TRBD2 on 5 matching bases. This CDR3 has 16 amino acids. V lost 1 base and J 2 bases, leaving 12 bases between the germline ends. Germline V gene lookup returns CDR1 SGDLS and CDR2 YYNGEE. CDR3 nucleotides: TGTGCCAGCAGCGTATCGGGGAGACCCAACACCGGGGAGCTGTTTTTT. This gives the protein CASSVSGRPNTGELFF.

The chain combines TRBV12-3 or TRBV12-4 with TRBJ1-2; 7 bases match TRBD1. The CDR3 has 11 amino acids. The ends lost 4 bases at V and 8 bases at J; junction bases unmatched: 1. In DNA, the CDR3 is TGTGCCAGCAGTTCAGGGGGAGGCTACACCTTC. Translated: CASSSGGGYTF.